Following are 7 T cell receptor beta chains from one sample sequenced in a study of OX40 agonist ivuxolimab in advanced cancers. Generated by immunoSEQ multiplex PCR, the TCRdb table keeps only in-frame clones and is missing some. The data contain 9,500 to 15,000 clones, about 83% of them seen just once; the ten biggest clones take up about half. Sequences were derived from CD4+ or CD8+ T cells sorted from blood, sampled in a trial of the OX40 agonist ivuxolimab. The receptors were gathered from an adult with an advanced solid tumor such as melanoma, head and neck, liver or kidney cancer.

In this sample, this clone is medium-sized. The junction shows a germline mismatch at one end, possibly a read error. The rearrangement joins TRBV7-9 to TRBJ1-1; 8 positions match TRBD1. The CDR3 is 13 residues long. Germline lookup yields CDR1 SEHNR and CDR2 FQNEAQ (reference sequence). The CDR3: CASSLDREAEAFF. In nucleotides, the CDR3 is TGTGCTAGCAGTTTGGACAGGGAGGCTGAAGCTTTCTTT.

V gene TRBV27 combines with J gene TRBJ2-7; perhaps TRBD1 as D (5 bases). Trimming removed 5 bases from V and 1 base from J, with 9 bases in between. CDR3 length: 13 residues. From germline, CDR1 is MNHEY and CDR2 SMNVEV (reference sequence). The CDR3 DNA reads TGTGCCAGCAGTCCGCAGGGATCCTACGAGCAGTACTTC. Translating it yields CASSPQGSYEQYF.

This sequence joins TRBV6-5 and TRBJ2-2; 7 positions agree with TRBD1. Germline CDR1 reads MNHEY; CDR2 reads SVGAGI. The CDR3 has 14 amino acids. V trimming: 5 bases; J trimming: 4 bases; junction bases outside the gene matches: 4. The CDR3 protein is CASSKTGSTGELFF. The CDR3 DNA reads as TGTGCCAGCAGTAAGACAGGGAGCACCGGGGAGCTGTTTTTT.

The V call is TRBV4-1, the J call TRBJ2-7; D is perhaps TRBD2 (6 bases). Trimming removed 2 bases at V and 3 bases at J, with 14 bases between. The germline gives CDR1 MGHRA, CDR2 YSYEKL. The CDR3 spans 15 residues. CDR3 protein: CASSQTEGTVYEQYF. CDR3 bases: TGCGCCAGCAGCCAAACGGAGGGGACCGTCTACGAGCAGTACTTC.

The chain carries TRBV14 and TRBJ1-3, with unresolved D. Trimming removed 1 base from V and 0 bases from J, with 10 bases in between. Germline CDR1 and CDR2: SGHDN and FVKESK. CDR3 length: 16 residues. The CDR3 reads CASSQVFRGSGNTIYF. As DNA, the CDR3 is TGTGCCAGCAGCCAAGTTTTCAGAGGCTCTGGAAACACCATATATTTT.

This clone was recorded only once. The V call is TRBV6-5, the J call TRBJ2-3; D gene unclear. This CDR3 is built from 13 residues. Trimming cost V 5 bases and J 4 bases, with 10 bases left between them. Germline V gene data show CDR1 as MNHEY and CDR2 as SVGAGI. The CDR3: CASSVGWSDTQYF. CDR3 bases: TGTGCCAGCAGTGTGGGATGGTCAGATACGCAGTATTTT.

V gene TRBV25-1 combines with J gene TRBJ2-3; D gene ambiguous. Between the trimmed V and J ends, which lost 3 bases and 3 bases, there was a span of 13 bases. Germline V gives CDR1 MGHDK, CDR2 SYGVNS. This CDR3 is built from 15 residues. CDR3 nucleotides: TGTGCCAGCAGTGAGAGGAGTACGCTAACAGATACGCAGTATTTT. This gives the protein CASSERSTLTDTQYF.